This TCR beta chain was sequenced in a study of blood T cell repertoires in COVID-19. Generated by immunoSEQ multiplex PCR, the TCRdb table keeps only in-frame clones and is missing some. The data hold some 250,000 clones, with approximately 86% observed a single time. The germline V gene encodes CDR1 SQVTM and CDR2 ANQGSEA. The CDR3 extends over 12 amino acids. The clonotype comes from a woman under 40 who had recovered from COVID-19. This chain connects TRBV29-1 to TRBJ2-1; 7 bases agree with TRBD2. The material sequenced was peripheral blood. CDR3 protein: CRGGESYNEQFF. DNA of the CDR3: TGCAGGGGGGGGGAATCCTACAATGAGCAGTTCTTC.